This entry features one T cell receptor beta chain sequence. CDR1 and CDR2 (germline): SGHDT, YYEEEE. V was trimmed by 5 bases and J by 0 bases, leaving 8 bases between them. There are 14 residues in the CDR3. Preparing the TCRbeta library involved the use of unique molecular identifiers. From the PCR reads, TCRdb called clonotypes with MiXCR, one entry per CDR3 protein. The sample contains roughly 500,000 distinct CDR3 sequences, about 17% of which appear only once. These data come from a study of T-cell reconstitution after alpha-beta-depleted transplantation in children. The chain employs TRBV5-6 and TRBJ2-2; possible D gene TRBD2, 6 bases. Sequencing used PBMCs from the stem cell graft donor, obtained from the stem cell graft. The TCR sequence derives from a human donor who donated a stem cell graft to a child with acute lymphoblastic leukemia. The CDR3 DNA follows: TGTGCCAGCAGGTGGAGGGCGAACACCGGGGAGCTGTTTTTT. Its translation is CASRWRANTGELFF.